Shown below are 14 T cell receptor beta chains from a single sample sequenced in a study of a mutant IDH1 vaccine in newly diagnosed glioma. Produced via immunoSEQ multiplex PCR; TCRdb's table is partial and in-frame only. This sample has tens of thousands of clones, with around 76% found just once. The time point: week 35, safety follow-up. The study gave 300 ug of mutant IDH1 20-mer peptide per vaccine dose, with topical imiquimod. These TCRs are of unknown antigen specificity. The sequencing here drew on PBMCs, taken from a glioma patient whose treatment included an IDH1 peptide vaccine. These TCRs come from a man in his fifties with glioma.

V usage is TRBV30 and J usage is TRBJ2-1; D gene unclear. Trimming took off 4 bases at V and 7 bases at J, with 14 bases between the two ends. The CDR3 loop spans 13 amino acids. CDR1 is GTSNPN and CDR2 is SVGIG in the germline V gene (reference sequence). The CDR3 loop reads CAWTVPPRNEQFF. The CDR3 coding sequence is TGTGCCTGGACCGTACCGCCTAGAAATGAGCAGTTCTTC.

This clone turned up a few times. This rearrangement joins TRBV7-2 to TRBJ2-7; 14 bases match TRBD2. The germline V gene has CDR1 SGHTA and CDR2 FQGNSA. This CDR3 has 16 amino acids. J gave up 6 bases and V 4 bases, and 8 bases lay outside the gene matches. The chain's CDR3 is CASSSGTSGRGGEQYF. Written as DNA, the CDR3 is TGTGCCAGCAGCTCCGGGACTAGCGGGAGAGGGGGCGAGCAGTACTTC. The full variable domain, with the rest looked up from reference TRBV7-2 and TRBJ2-7, is GAGVSQSPSNKVTEKGKDVELRCDPISGHTALYWYRQSLGQGLEFLIYFQGNSAPDKSGLPSDRFSAERTGGSVSTLTIQRTQQEDSAVYLCASSSGTSGRGGEQYFGPGTRLTVT.

This clone was found once. The V gene is TRBV6-5, the J gene TRBJ2-3, with TRBD2 matching over 11 bases. The CDR3 has 15 residues. Per germline, CDR1 MNHEY and CDR2 SVGAGI. Trimming took 10 bases from V and 2 from J; bases not matched to a gene: 8. CDR3 amino acids: CATRTSGSPTDTQYF. The CDR3 DNA follows: TGTGCCACCAGGACTAGCGGGTCCCCCACAGATACGCAGTATTTT.

The rearrangement links TRBV2 to TRBJ1-2, with 7 nucleotides matching TRBD1. V trimming: 8 bases; J trimming: 5 bases; junction bases outside the gene matches: 8. CDR3 length: 13 amino acids. CDR1 and CDR2 from the germline V gene are SNHLY and FYNNEI. The CDR3 nucleotides read TGTGCCAGCGCTGCGACAGGGACGTATGGCTACACCTTC. It codes for CASAATGTYGYTF.

This clone was seen a handful of times. The V call is TRBV6-6, the J call TRBJ2-3; no reliable D call. Trimming pared 5 bases from V and 8 bases from J, leaving 8 bases between. Germline CDR1 reads MNHNY; CDR2 reads SVGAGI (reference sequence). The CDR3 extends over 11 amino acids. This CDR3 reads CASSPPGTQYF. In DNA, the CDR3 is TGTGCCAGCAGTCCCCCCGGTACGCAGTATTTT.

This CDR3 is CASSLVSARVQETQYF. In nucleotides, the CDR3 is TGTGCCAGCAGCTTAGTGAGCGCCAGAGTTCAAGAGACCCAGTACTTC. The V call is TRBV13, the J call TRBJ2-5, with unresolved D. Germline lookup yields CDR1 PRHDT and CDR2 FYEKMQ (reference sequence). V lost 1 base and J 2 bases, leaving 14 bases between the germline ends. CDR3 length equals 16 residues.

The gene calls are TRBV4-1 and TRBJ1-2; D unclear. The V end was cut by 0 bases, the J end by 8 bases, with 10 bases between. There are 13 residues in the CDR3. Germline CDR1 MGHRA, CDR2 YSYEKL. CDR3 DNA: TGCGCCAGCAGCCAAGATTCCGGGAAGGGCTACACCTTC. Translating gives CASSQDSGKGYTF.

The rearrangement joins TRBV4-1 to TRBJ1-1; 10 bases fit TRBD1. The J segment lost 5 bases and the V segment lost 3 bases, leaving 6 bases of the junction unmatched. CDR3 length: 15 amino acids. Germline lookup yields CDR1 MGHRA and CDR2 YSYEKL. DNA for the CDR3: TGCGCCAGCAGCCAGGCCGACAGGGGGCGGACTGAAGCTTTCTTT. This translates into CASSQADRGRTEAFF.

V and J are TRBV5-4 and TRBJ2-5; 7 bases line up with TRBD2. J lost 3 bases, V lost 3 bases, and 5 bases had no gene match. This CDR3 comprises 14 residues. The V gene's germline CDR1 is SGHNT and CDR2 YYREEE (reference sequence). The CDR3: CASSSGLPKETQYF. CDR3 sequence (DNA): TGTGCCAGCAGCTCGGGACTACCCAAAGAGACCCAGTACTTC.

The V and J genes are TRBV6-1 and TRBJ1-3; D is unresolved. V lost 3 bases and J lost 9, with 6 bases in between. The CDR3 has 11 residues. Germline V lookup: CDR1 MNHNS, CDR2 SASEGT. The CDR3 here is CASSDLGTIYF. The DNA of the CDR3 is TGTGCCAGCAGTGATCTGGGCACCATATATTTT.

This chain connects TRBV29-1 to TRBJ2-5; D ambiguous. Germline assignment: CDR1 SQVTM and CDR2 ANQGSEA. CDR3 length: 14 residues. Trimming took 6 bases from V and 5 from J, leaving 19 bases between them. The CDR3 coding sequence is TGCAGCGTCACTCGGAACCTAGTGGGGGAGACCCAGTACTTC. Translating it yields CSVTRNLVGETQYF.

The chain employs TRBV7-9 and TRBJ2-2; no clear D gene. CDR1 is SEHNR and CDR2 is FQNEAQ in the germline V gene (reference sequence). The CDR3 totals 14 residues. V was cut by 1 base and J by 0 bases, with 3 bases left in between. The CDR3 DNA reads as TGTGCCAGCAGCTTAGGGGCGAACACCGGGGAGCTGTTTTTT. Translated: CASSLGANTGELFF.

V and J are TRBV10-3 and TRBJ1-1; no clear D gene. The germline V and J ends were trimmed by 4 bases and 8 bases, with 11 bases remaining between them. This CDR3 spans 12 amino acids. Germline V gives CDR1 ENHRY, CDR2 SYGVKD. In DNA form, the CDR3 reads TGTGCCATCAGTGGGACTTCGGGGGAAGCTTTCTTT. This sequence encodes CAISGTSGEAFF.

The chain links TRBV30 to TRBJ1-1; D unresolved. The CDR3 has 11 residues. The ends were cut back, 4 bases at V and 8 bases at J, with 11 bases in the middle. Per the germline V gene, CDR1 is GTSNPN and CDR2 is SVGIG (reference sequence). The CDR3 region has the DNA TGTGCCTGGACCCGGGCCATCGAAGCTTTCTTT. Protein product: CAWTRAIEAFF.